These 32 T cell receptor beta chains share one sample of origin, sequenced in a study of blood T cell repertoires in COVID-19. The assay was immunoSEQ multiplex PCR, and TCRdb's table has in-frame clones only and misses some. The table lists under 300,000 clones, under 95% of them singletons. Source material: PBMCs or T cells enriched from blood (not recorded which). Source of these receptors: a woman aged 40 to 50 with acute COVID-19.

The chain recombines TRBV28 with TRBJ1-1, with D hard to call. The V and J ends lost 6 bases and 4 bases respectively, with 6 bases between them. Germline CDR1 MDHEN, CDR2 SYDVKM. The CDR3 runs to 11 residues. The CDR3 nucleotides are TGTGCCAGCAGGGAGCTCACTGAAGCTTTCTTT. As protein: CASRELTEAFF. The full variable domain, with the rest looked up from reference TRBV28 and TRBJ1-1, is DVKVTQSSRYLVKRTGEKVFLECVQDMDHENMFWYRQDPGLGLRLIYFSYDVKMKEKGDIPEGYSVSREKKERFSLILESASTNQTSMYLCASRELTEAFFGQGTRLTVV.

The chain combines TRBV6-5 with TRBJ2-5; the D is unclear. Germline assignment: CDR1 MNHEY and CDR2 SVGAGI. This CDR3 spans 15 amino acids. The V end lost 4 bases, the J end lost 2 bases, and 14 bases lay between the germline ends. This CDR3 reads CASSSWSTRQETQYF. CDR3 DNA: TGTGCCAGCAGTTCATGGTCTACGCGTCAAGAGACCCAGTACTTC.

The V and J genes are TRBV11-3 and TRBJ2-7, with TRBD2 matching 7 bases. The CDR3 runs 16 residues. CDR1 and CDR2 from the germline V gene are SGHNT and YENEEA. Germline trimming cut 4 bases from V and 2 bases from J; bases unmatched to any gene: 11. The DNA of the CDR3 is TGTGCCAGCAGCTCTAGCGGCTCGGTCCCCACCTACGAGCAGTACTTC. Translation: CASSSSGSVPTYEQYF. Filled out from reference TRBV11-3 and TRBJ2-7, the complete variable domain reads EAGVVQSPRYKIIEKKQPVAFWCNPISGHNTLYWYLQNLGQGPELLIRYENEEAVDDSQLPKDRFSAERLKGVDSTLKIQPAELGDSAVYLCASSSSGSVPTYEQYFGPGTRLTVT.

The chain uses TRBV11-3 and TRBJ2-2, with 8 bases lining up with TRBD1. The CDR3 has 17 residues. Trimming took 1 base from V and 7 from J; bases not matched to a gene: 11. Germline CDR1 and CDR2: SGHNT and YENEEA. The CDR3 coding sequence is TGTGCCAGCAGCTTAGGAGTACGGACAGGGAAAAACGGGGAGCTGTTTTTT. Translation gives CASSLGVRTGKNGELFF.

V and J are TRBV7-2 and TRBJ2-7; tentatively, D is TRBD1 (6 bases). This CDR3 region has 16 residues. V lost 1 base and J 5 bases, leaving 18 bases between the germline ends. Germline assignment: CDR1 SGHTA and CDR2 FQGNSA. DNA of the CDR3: TGTGCCAGCAGCTTAGTACCATTGGGGGCTGGCAACGAGCAGTACTTC. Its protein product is CASSLVPLGAGNEQYF.

CDR3 protein: CASSEAYRVGYTF. CDR3 in DNA: TGTGCCAGCAGTGAAGCGTACAGGGTCGGCTACACCTTC. V gene TRBV6-1 combines with J gene TRBJ1-2; the D gene is possibly TRBD1 (6 bases). V gave up 0 bases and J gave up 8 bases, with 10 bases separating them. CDR1 is MNHNS, CDR2 SASEGT, per germline. The CDR3 spans 13 residues.

CDR3 sequence (DNA): TGCGCCATCGACAGGGGGCATCAGCCCCAGCATTTT. It specifies CAIDRGHQPQHF. V gene TRBV10-1 combines with J gene TRBJ1-5, with 10 bases identical to TRBD1. Germline V CDR1 and CDR2: WNHNN, SYGVQD (reference sequence). The CDR3 contains 12 residues. Unmatched junction bases numbered 2, after V lost 10 bases and J lost 5 bases.

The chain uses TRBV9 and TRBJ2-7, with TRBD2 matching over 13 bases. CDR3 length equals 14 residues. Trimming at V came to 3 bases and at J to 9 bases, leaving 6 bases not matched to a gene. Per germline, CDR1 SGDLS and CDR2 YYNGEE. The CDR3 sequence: CASSGGLAGMGQYF. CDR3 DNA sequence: TGTGCCAGCAGCGGGGGACTAGCGGGGATGGGGCAGTACTTC.

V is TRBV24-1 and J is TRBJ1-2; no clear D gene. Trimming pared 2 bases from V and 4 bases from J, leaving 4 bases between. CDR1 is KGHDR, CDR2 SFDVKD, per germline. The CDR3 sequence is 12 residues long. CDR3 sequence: CATSDYGYGYTF. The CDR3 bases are TGTGCCACCAGTGATTACGGCTATGGCTACACCTTC.

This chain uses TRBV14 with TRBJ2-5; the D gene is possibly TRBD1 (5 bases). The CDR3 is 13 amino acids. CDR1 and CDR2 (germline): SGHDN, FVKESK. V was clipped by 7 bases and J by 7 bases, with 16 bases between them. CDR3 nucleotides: TGTGCCAGCAAAAGACAGAATGATTGGACCCAGTACTTC. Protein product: CASKRQNDWTQYF. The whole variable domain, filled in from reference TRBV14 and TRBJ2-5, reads EAGVTQFPSHSVIEKGQTVTLRCDPISGHDNLYWYRRVMGKEIKFLLHFVKESKQDESGMPNNRFLAERTGGTYSTLKVQPAELEDSGVYFCASKRQNDWTQYFGPGTRLLVL.

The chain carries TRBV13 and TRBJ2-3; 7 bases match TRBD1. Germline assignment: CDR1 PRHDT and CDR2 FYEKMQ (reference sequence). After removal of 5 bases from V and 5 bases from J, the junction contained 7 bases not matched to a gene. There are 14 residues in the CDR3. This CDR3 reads CASSETGWVDTQYF. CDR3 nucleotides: TGTGCCAGCAGCGAGACAGGGTGGGTAGATACGCAGTATTTT.

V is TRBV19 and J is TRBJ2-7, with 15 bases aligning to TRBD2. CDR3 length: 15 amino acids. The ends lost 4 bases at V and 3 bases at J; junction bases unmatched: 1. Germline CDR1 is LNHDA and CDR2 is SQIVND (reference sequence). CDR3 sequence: CASSRGLAGGYEQYF. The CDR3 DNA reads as TGTGCCAGTAGTAGGGGACTAGCGGGGGGCTACGAGCAGTACTTC.

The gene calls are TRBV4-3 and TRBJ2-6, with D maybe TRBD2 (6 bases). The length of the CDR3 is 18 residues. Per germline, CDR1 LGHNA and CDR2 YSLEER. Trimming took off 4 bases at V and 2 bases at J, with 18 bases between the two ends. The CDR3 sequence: CASSPQVAGYTGANVLTF. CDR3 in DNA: TGCGCCAGCAGCCCGCAAGTCGCGGGATATACTGGGGCCAACGTCCTGACTTTC.

CDR3 nucleotide sequence: TGTGCCACCTCGACAGGAATGAACACTGAAGCTTTCTTT. Encoded protein: CATSTGMNTEAFF. V is TRBV24-1 and J is TRBJ1-1; D may be TRBD1 (6 bases). Germline V CDR1 and CDR2: KGHDR, SFDVKD. This CDR3 has 13 amino acids. V lost 9 bases and J lost 0, with 10 bases in between.

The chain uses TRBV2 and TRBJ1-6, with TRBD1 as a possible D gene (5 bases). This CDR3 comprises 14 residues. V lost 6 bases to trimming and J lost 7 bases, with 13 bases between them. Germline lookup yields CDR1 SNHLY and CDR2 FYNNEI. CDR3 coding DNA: TGTGCCAGCAGGCGGGACTCGATAAATTCACCCCTCCACTTT. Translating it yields CASRRDSINSPLHF.

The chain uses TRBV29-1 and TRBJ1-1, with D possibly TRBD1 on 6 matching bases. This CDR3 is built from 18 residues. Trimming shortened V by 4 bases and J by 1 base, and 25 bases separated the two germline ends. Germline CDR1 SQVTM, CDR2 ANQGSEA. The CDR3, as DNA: TGCAGCGTTGTGTCGAGAGGGGGACGGCTCACTGGGAACACTGAAGCTTTCTTT. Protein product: CSVVSRGGRLTGNTEAFF.

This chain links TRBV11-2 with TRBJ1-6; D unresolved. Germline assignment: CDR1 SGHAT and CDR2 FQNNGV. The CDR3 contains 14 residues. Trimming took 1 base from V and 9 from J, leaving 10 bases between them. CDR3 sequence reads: CASSLAGEGSPLHF. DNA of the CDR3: TGTGCCAGCAGCTTAGCCGGGGAGGGTTCACCCCTCCACTTT.

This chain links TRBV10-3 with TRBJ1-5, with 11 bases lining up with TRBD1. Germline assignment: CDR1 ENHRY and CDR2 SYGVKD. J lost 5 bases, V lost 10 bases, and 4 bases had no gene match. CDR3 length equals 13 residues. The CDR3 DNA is TGTGCCACGGGACAGGGGGTGGATCAGCCCCAGCATTTT. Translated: CATGQGVDQPQHF.

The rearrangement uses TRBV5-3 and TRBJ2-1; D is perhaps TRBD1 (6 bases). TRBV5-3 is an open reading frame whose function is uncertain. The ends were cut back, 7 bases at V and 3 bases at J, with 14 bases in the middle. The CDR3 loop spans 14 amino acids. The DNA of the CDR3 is TGTGCCAGATTCAGGGGTCGGTGCTACAATGAGCAGTTCTTC. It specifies CARFRGRCYNEQFF.

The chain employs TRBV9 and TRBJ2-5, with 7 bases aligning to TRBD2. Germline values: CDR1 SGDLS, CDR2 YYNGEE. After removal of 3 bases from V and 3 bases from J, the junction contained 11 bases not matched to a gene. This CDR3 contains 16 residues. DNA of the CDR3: TGTGCCAGCAGCGCTGGGGGGGGTGTGTTGAAAGAGACCCAGTACTTC. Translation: CASSAGGGVLKETQYF.

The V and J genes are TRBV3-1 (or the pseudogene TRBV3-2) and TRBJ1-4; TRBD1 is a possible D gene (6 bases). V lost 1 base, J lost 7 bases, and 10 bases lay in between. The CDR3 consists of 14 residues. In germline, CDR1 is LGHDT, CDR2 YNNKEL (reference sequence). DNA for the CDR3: TGTGCCAGCAGCCAAGGCCCCAGGGGTGAAAAACTGTTTTTT. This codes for CASSQGPRGEKLFF.

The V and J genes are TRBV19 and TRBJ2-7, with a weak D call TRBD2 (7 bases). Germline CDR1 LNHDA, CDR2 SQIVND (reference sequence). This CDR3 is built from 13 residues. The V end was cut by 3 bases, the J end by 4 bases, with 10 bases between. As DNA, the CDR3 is TGTGCCAGTAGTATTAGGGGGGGATACGAGCAGTACTTC. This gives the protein CASSIRGGYEQYF.

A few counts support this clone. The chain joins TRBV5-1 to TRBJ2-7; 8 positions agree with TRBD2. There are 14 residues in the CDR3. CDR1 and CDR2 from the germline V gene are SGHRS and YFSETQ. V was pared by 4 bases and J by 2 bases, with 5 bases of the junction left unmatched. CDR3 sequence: CASSPLAGTYEQYF. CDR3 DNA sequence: TGCGCCAGCAGCCCATTAGCGGGAACCTACGAGCAGTACTTC.

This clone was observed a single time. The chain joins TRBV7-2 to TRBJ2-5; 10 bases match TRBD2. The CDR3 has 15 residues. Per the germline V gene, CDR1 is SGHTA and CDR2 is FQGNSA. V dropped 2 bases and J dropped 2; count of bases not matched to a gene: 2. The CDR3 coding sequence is TGTGCCAGCAGCTTACAGCGGGGGGGTCAAGAGACCCAGTACTTC. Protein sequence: CASSLQRGGQETQYF.

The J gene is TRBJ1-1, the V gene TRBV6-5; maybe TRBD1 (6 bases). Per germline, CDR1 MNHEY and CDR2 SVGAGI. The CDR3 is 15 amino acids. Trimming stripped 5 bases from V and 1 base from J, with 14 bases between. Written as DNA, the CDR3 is TGTGCCAGCAGTCTCCGGGGGGCTGCGAACACTGAAGCTTTCTTT. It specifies CASSLRGAANTEAFF.

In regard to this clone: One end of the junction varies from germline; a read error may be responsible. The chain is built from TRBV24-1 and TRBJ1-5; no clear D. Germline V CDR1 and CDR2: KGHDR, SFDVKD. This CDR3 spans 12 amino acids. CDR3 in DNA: TGTGCCACCGGTGATTCAGATCAGCCCCAGCATTTT. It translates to CATGDSDQPQHF.

For the CDR3, the DNA is TGCGCCAGCAGCCTCGGGGACACAGATACGCAGTATTTT. Protein: CASSLGDTDTQYF. The chain couples TRBV4-1 to TRBJ2-3, with D possibly being TRBD2 (5 bases). CDR3 length: 13 residues. With 4 bases removed from V and 2 bases from J, the gap between germline ends came to 7 bases. Germline V CDR1 and CDR2: MGHRA, YSYEKL.

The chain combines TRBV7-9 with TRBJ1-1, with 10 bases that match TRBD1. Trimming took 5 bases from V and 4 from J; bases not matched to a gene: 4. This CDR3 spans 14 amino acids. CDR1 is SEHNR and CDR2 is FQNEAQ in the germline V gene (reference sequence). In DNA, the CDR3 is TGTGCCAGCAGCGATCGACAGGGGGCCACTGAAGCTTTCTTT. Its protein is CASSDRQGATEAFF. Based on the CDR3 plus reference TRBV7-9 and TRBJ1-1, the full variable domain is DTGVSQNPRHKITKRGQNVTFRCDPISEHNRLYWYRQTLGQGPEFLTYFQNEAQLEKSRLLSDRFSAERPKGSFSTLEIQRTEQGDSAMYLCASSDRQGATEAFFGQGTRLTVV.

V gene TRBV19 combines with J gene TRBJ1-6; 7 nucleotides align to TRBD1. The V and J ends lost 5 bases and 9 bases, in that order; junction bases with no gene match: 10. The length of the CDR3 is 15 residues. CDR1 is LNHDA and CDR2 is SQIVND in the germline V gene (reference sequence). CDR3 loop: CASSVRQGGVSPLHF. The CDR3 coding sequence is TGTGCCAGTAGTGTCCGACAGGGAGGAGTTTCACCCCTCCACTTT.

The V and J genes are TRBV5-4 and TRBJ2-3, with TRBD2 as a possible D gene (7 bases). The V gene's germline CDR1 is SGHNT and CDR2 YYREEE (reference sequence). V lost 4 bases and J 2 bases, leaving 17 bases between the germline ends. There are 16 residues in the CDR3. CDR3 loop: CASSLGGGGITDTQYF. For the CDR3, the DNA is TGTGCCAGCAGCCTTGGAGGGGGGGGGATCACAGATACGCAGTATTTT.

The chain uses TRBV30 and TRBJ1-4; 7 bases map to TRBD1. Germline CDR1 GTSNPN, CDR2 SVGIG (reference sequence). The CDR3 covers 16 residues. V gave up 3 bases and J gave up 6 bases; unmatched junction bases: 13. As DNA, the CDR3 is TGTGCCTGGAGAAAGCGACCGGGGCAGGGGGATGAAAAACTGTTTTTT. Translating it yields CAWRKRPGQGDEKLFF.

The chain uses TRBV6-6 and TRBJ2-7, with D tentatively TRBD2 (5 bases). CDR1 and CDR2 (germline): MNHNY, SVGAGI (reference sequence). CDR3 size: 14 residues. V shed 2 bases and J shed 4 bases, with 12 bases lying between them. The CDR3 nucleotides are TGTGCCAGCAGTTACGGGAGTAAGCGGTACGAGCAGTACTTC. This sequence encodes CASSYGSKRYEQYF.